Below, 2 T cell receptor beta chains from the same sample are listed, as sequenced in a study of blood T cell repertoires in COVID-19. Assay used: immunoSEQ multiplex PCR; TCRdb lists only in-frame clones, some missing. The data show 100,000 to 150,000 clones, with about 83% seen just once and about 9.5% held by the top ten. The sequencing sample was made of peripheral blood. Source of these receptors: a man aged 40-50 years with active or convalescent COVID-19.

The chain has TRBV6-2 or TRBV6-3 and TRBJ2-1, with D perhaps TRBD1 (5 bases). This CDR3 region has 14 residues. V lost 1 base, J lost 4 bases, and 8 bases lay in between. Looked up from germline, CDR1 is MNHEY and CDR2 is SVGEGT. CDR3 amino acids: CASSYWQGYNEQFF. The CDR3 bases are TGTGCCAGCAGTTACTGGCAGGGTTACAATGAGCAGTTCTTC.

V gene TRBV4-2 combines with J gene TRBJ2-3, with 10 bases matching TRBD1. Germline CDR1 and CDR2: LGHNA and YNFKEQ. CDR3 size: 15 residues. V shed 5 bases and J 4 bases; nucleotides not matched to a gene: 6. DNA for the CDR3: TGTGCCAGCAGCGGGGACAGGGGAGGCCCAGATACGCAGTATTTT. Its translation is CASSGDRGGPDTQYF.